These 2 T cell receptor beta chains share one sample of origin, sequenced in a study of T cell changes during pregnancy in multiple sclerosis. Generated by immunoSEQ multiplex PCR, the TCRdb table keeps only in-frame clones and is missing some. Here the sample spans 30,000 to 45,000 clones, around 92% being singletons. Sequenced material: PBMCs (not recorded whether the cells were cultured). These receptors all come from a female donor with multiple sclerosis, enrolled in a pregnancy study.

The CDR3 sequence: CASSTRPNSNQPQHF. CDR3 sequence (DNA): TGTGCCAGCAGTACCCGTCCTAATAGCAATCAGCCCCAGCATTTT. J is TRBJ1-5 and V is TRBV6-5, with no clear D. The length of the CDR3 is 15 residues. V was shortened by 5 bases and J by 0 bases, with 11 bases between the two germline ends. The germline gives CDR1 MNHEY, CDR2 SVGAGI.

The table lists this clone with a count of one. The rearrangement joins TRBV9 to TRBJ2-1; 8 bases align to TRBD2. CDR3 size: 16 residues. Trimming took 2 bases from V and 4 from J; bases not matched to a gene: 8. Per germline, CDR1 SGDLS and CDR2 YYNGEE. The CDR3 region has the DNA TGTGCCAGCAGCGTTACAAGCGGGAGTGTTTACAATGAGCAGTTCTTC. The encoded protein is CASSVTSGSVYNEQFF.